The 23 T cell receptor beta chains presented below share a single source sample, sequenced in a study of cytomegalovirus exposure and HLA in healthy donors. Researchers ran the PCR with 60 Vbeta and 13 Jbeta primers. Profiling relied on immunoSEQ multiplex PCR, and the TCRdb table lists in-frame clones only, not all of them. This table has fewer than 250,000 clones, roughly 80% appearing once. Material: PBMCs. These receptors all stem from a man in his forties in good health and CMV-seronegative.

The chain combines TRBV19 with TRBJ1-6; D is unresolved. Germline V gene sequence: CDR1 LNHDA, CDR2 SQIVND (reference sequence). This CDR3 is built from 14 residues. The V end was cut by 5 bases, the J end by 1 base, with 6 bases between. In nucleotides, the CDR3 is TGTGCCAGTAGTGCCGGGTCCTATAATTCACCCCTCCACTTT. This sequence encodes CASSAGSYNSPLHF.

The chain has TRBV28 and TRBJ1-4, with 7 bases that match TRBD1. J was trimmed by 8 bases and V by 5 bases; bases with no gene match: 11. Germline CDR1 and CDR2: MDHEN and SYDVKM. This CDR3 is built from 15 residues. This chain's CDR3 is CASSGYRDRKEKLFF. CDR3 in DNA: TGTGCCAGCAGTGGTTACCGGGACAGAAAGGAAAAACTGTTTTTT.

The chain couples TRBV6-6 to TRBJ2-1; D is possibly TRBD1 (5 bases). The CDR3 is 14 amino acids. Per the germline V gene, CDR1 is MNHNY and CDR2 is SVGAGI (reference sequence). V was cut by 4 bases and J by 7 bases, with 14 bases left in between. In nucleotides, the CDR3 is TGTGCCAGCAGTTCCATGACAGTAAGGAATGAGCAGTTCTTC. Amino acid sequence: CASSSMTVRNEQFF.

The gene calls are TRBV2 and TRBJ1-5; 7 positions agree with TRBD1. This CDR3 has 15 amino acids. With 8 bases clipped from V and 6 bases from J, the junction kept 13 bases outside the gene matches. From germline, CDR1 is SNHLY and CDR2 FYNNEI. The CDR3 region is CASDEQGFHRQPQHF. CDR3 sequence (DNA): TGTGCCAGCGACGAACAGGGGTTTCATCGTCAGCCCCAGCATTTT.

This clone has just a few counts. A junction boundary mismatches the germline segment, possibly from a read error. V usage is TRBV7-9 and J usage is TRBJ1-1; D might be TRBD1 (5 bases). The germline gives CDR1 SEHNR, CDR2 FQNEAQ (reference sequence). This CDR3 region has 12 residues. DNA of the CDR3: TGTTCCAGCAGCCCCCAGGGTAGGGGAGCTTTCTTT. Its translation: CSSSPQGRGAFF.

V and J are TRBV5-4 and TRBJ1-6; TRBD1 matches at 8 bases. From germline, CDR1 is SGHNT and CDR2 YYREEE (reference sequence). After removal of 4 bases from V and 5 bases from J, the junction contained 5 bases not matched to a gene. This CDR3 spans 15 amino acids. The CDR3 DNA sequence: TGTGCCAGCAGCACCCGGGGACAGGATAATTCACCCCTCCACTTT. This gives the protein CASSTRGQDNSPLHF.

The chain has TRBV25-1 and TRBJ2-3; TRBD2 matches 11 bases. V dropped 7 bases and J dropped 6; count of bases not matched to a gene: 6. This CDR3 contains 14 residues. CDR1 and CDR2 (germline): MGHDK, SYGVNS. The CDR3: CASTLAGGRDTQYF. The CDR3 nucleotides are TGTGCCAGCACTCTAGCGGGGGGCAGGGATACGCAGTATTTT.

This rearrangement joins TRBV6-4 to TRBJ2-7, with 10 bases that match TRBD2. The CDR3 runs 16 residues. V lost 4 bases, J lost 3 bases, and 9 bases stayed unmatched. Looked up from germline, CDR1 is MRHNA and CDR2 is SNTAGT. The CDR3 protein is CASSVPVAGGCYEQYF. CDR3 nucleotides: TGTGCCAGCAGTGTCCCGGTAGCGGGAGGCTGCTACGAGCAGTACTTC.

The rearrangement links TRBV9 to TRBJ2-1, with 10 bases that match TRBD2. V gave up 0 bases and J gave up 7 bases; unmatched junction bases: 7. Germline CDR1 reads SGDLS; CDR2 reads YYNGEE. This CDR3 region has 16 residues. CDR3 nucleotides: TGTGCCAGCAGCGTAGGGAGCGGGGGGGCAAGGAATGAGCAGTTCTTC. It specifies CASSVGSGGARNEQFF.

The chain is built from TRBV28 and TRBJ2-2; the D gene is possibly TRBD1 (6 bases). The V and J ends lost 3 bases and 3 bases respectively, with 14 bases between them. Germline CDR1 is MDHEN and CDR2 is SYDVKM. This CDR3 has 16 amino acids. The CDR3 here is CASSFPDRPYTGELFF. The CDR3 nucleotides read TGTGCCAGCAGTTTCCCCGACAGGCCCTACACCGGGGAGCTGTTTTTT. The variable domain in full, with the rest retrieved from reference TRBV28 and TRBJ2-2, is DVKVTQSSRYLVKRTGEKVFLECVQDMDHENMFWYRQDPGLGLRLIYFSYDVKMKEKGDIPEGYSVSREKKERFSLILESASTNQTSMYLCASSFPDRPYTGELFFGEGSRLTVL.

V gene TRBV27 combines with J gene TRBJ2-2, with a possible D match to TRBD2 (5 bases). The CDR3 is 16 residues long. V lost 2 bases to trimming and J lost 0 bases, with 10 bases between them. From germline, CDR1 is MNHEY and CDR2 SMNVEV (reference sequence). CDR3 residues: CASSLLSGANTGELFF. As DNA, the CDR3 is TGTGCCAGCAGTTTACTAAGCGGTGCGAACACCGGGGAGCTGTTTTTT.

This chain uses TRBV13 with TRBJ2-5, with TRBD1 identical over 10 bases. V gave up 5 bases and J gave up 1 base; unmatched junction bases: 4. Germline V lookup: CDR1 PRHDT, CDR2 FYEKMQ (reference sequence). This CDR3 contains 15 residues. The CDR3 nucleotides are TGTGCCAGCAGCCTTCGGGACAGGGGCCAAGAGACCCAGTACTTC. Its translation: CASSLRDRGQETQYF.

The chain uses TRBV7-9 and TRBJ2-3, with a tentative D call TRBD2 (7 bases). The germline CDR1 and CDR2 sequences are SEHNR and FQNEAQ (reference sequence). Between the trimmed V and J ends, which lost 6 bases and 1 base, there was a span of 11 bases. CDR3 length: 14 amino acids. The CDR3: CASRAGGRTDTQYF. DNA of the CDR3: TGTGCCAGCAGGGCCGGGGGGCGCACAGATACGCAGTATTTT.

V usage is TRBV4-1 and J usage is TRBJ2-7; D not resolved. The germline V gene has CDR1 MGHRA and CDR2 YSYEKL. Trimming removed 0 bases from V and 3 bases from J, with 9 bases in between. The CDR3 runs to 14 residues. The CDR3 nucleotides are TGCGCCAGCAGCCAAGAAGGCAGGTTCTACGAGCAGTACTTC. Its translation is CASSQEGRFYEQYF.

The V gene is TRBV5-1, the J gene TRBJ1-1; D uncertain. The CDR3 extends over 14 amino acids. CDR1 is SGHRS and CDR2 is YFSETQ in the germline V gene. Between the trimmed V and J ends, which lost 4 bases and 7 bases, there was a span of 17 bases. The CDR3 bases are TGCGCCAGCAGCGTAATGAGCTCCTCCTTTGAAGCTTTCTTT. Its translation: CASSVMSSSFEAFF.

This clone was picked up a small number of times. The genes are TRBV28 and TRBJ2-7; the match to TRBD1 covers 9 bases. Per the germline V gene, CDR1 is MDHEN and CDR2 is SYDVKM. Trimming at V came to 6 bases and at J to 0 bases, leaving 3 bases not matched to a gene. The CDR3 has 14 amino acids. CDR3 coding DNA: TGTGCCAGCAGGAGACAGGGGGACTCCTACGAGCAGTACTTC. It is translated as CASRRQGDSYEQYF.

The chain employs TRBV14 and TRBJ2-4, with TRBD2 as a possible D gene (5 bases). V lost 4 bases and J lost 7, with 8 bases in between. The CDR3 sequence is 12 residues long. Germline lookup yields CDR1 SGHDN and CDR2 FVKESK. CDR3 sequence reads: CASSPEVNIQYF. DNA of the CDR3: TGTGCCAGCAGCCCGGAGGTGAACATTCAGTACTTC.

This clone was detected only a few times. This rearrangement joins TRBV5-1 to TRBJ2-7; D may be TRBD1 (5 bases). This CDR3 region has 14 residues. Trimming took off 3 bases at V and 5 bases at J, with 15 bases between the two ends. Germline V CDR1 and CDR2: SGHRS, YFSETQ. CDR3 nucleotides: TGCGCCAGCAGCTCCTCAGGGTACGCGGACGAGCAGTACTTC. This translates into CASSSSGYADEQYF.

As DNA, the CDR3 is TGTGCCAGCAGCTTTACACCGGACAGGGTGTTGTTCGAGCAGTACTTC. Protein product: CASSFTPDRVLFEQYF. The chain combines TRBV5-4 with TRBJ2-7; 8 bases map to TRBD1. The CDR3 sequence is 16 residues long. The ends lost 2 bases at V and 6 bases at J; junction bases unmatched: 13. Germline loops: CDR1 SGHNT, CDR2 YYREEE (reference sequence).

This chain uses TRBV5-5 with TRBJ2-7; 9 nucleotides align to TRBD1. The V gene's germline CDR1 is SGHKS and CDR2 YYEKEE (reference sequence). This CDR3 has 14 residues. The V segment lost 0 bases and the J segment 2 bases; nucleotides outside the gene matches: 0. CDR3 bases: TGTGCCAGCAGCTTGGGGGACAGGGCCTACGAGCAGTACTTC. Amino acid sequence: CASSLGDRAYEQYF.

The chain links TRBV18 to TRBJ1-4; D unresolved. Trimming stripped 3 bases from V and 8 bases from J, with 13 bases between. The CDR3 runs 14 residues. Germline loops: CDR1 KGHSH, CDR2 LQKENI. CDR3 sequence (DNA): TGTGCCAGCTCACCTCTGAGGGCGGAGGAAAAACTGTTTTTT. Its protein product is CASSPLRAEEKLFF.

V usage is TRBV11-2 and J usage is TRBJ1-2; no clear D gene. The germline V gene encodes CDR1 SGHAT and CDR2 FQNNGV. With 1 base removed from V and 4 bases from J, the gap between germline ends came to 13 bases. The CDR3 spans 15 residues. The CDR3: CASSLVFGESYGYTF. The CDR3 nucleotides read TGTGCCAGCAGCTTAGTGTTCGGGGAGTCCTATGGCTACACCTTC.

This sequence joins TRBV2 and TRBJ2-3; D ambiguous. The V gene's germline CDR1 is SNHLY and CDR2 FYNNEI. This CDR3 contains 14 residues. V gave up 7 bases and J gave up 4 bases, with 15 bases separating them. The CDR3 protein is CASIDNSLPDTQYF. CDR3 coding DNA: TGTGCCAGCATAGATAACTCCCTTCCAGATACGCAGTATTTT.